This T cell receptor beta chain emerged from a study of blood T cell repertoires in COVID-19. This CDR3 contains 14 residues. V trimming: 1 base; J trimming: 7 bases; junction bases outside the gene matches: 7. Germline assignment: CDR1 LNHNV and CDR2 YYDKDF (reference sequence). This clone showed up just a few times. The repertoire was sequenced with immunoSEQ multiplex PCR; TCRdb's copy has only in-frame clones and lacks some. The sample has fewer than 30,000 clones, approximately 64% seen once; the top ten hold 6% to 8%. The chain recombines TRBV15 with TRBJ2-7; TRBD2 matches at 7 bases. Material: peripheral blood. This TCR derives from a man in his sixties with active or convalescent COVID-19. DNA for the CDR3: TGTGCCACCAGCAGAGGTAGCGGGCTACGAGAGCAGTACTTC. Amino acids: CATSRGSGLREQYF.